This TCR beta chain comes out of a study of shared clonotypes between healthy human individuals. Study-wide context: A donor's plate count was three for CD4 naive and three for CD4 memory; CD8 naive had two and CD8 memory one.

This CDR3 contains 15 residues. V was trimmed by 3 bases and J by 5 bases, leaving 17 bases between them. Germline V gene lookup returns CDR1 MGHRA and CDR2 YSYEKL. Genomic DNA from each subset was divided evenly over several immunoSEQ plates. This table comes from immunoSEQ multiplex PCR, and its TCRdb copy is limited to in-frame clones, with some not included. There are some 2,400,000 clones in the sample; about 94% occur only once, and 0.1% to 0.15% lies in the top ten. The sequence derives from a young man in good health. Sequencing input: naive CD4+ T cells sorted from blood. Subset here: CD45RA+ positively selected. The rearrangement links TRBV4-1 to TRBJ2-7, with D hard to call. The CDR3 protein is CASSHAGPVDDEQYF. The CDR3 DNA sequence: TGCGCCAGCAGCCACGCCGGACCGGTGGACGACGAGCAGTACTTC.